This T cell receptor beta chain was recorded in a study of cytomegalovirus exposure and HLA in healthy donors (dated by TCRdb to about 2017). Background on the whole study: According to an earlier analysis of a few hundred of the donors, about 179 million T cells yielded some 110 million unique TCR beta sequences and around 300 Gb of sequence data. Approximately 310 gigabases of sequencing data and roughly 90 million unique TCR sequences were included in an early release covering about 700 HLA-typed donors. Of the 300 to 450 genotyped donors, approximately 83% fell in the genetic ancestry cluster associated with self-reported Caucasian donors. The study aimed to test whether cataloging public T cell receptors could reveal signatures of past pathogen exposure. Using immunosequencing, the study profiled T cell repertoires from 500 to 800 subjects and related those repertoires to cytomegalovirus serostatus. A separate validation cohort of 100 to 150 different subjects was used in addition to the 666-subject first cohort. The study combined high-throughput TCR immunosequencing, statistical association of individual TCRs with disease status, and machine learning to predict cytomegalovirus infection status. A later analysis re-examined previously published TCR beta repertoires from about 700 donors and added high-resolution HLA genotyping to investigate patterns of TCR occurrence. Rather than drawing on any new phenotypic data, the later analysis identified candidate immune exposures from TCR beta sequences and the way those sequences occurred across donors. An earlier analysis of about 620 of the donors applied high-throughput TCR beta sequencing to assess whether each TCR beta V gene segment acted as functional or pseudogenic. Donor age, sex, ethnicity and CMV serostatus were compiled alongside the repertoire data. A later genetic analysis took genome-wide SNP genotypes for about 55% of the 666 donors and used that subset as a discovery cohort. Every discovery cohort repertoire had been produced on one sequencing platform. HLA typing included class I and class II loci at four-digit resolution. Typing coverage differed by locus: A, B, C, DRB1 and DQB1 were typed in about 629-630 donors, DQA1 in 522, DPA1 in around 600, and DPB1 in roughly 450. Because of strong linkage in the cohort, roughly five DR-DQ haplotypes were treated as single units for association and clustering. Among roughly 400 genotyped donors of the cohort, an average of about 240,000 unique TCR beta nucleotide sequences were sequenced per donor, 15% to 20% of them non-productive.

The cohort consisted of some 670 healthy bone marrow donors. All cohort members were sampled while nominally healthy, although unrecorded immune exposures were likely present. The donor tested CMV seronegative, placing the donor among the 350 or so seronegative members of the cohort. Each donor provided a peripheral blood sample, and peripheral blood mononuclear cells were used for TCR beta sequencing. The Qiagen DNeasy Blood Extraction Kit was used to extract genomic DNA from the blood cell samples. Library construction relied on the immunoSEQ multiplex PCR assay. A mixture of 60 forward primers for TCR Vbeta segments and 13 reverse primers for TCR Jbeta segments was used in the multiplex PCR. The CDR3 region of rearranged TCR beta genes was amplified from genomic DNA by a multiplex PCR assay. The amplified TCR beta libraries were sequenced on the Illumina HiSeq System as 87-base-pair reads. The authors processed their data as follows. In a later analysis, 70 million to 95 million unique TCR beta chains were counted across the 650 to 700 repertoires, and around 11 million of these chains were shared by at least two donors. A nearest-neighbor algorithm error-corrected the raw reads and collapsed the reads into unique sequences, merging closely related sequences to remove PCR and sequencing errors. Alignment of CDR3 sequences to IMGT reference sequences was used to assign V, D and J gene segments. For a sequence to be retained, a match of at least six nucleotides to both a V gene segment and a J gene segment was required. Rearrangements were called productive when the CDR3 lacked stop codons and stayed in frame with V and J; all others were non-productive. Following IMGT convention, CDR3 was defined as the stretch from the second conserved V-encoded cysteine to the conserved J-encoded phenylalanine. The earlier analysis of roughly 590 of the donors excluded any sequence lacking an unambiguous match to a single V gene segment. In an earlier analysis of 587 of the donors, a V segment was called functional when productive rearrangements were above 56.7%, and segregating when the standard deviation between donors exceeded 5%. A statistical classification framework was built to diagnose cytomegalovirus status from the catalog of TCR beta chain sequences. In a later analysis, V and J genes were assigned by comparing TCR nucleotide sequences against IMGT/GENE-DB human TR gene sequences. A later analysis assigned CDR3 sequences and most-parsimonious VDJ recombination scenarios with the TCRdist pipeline. In a later analysis, each TCR beta chain was defined by its CDR3 amino acid sequence together with its V-gene family, and reads without a unique V-gene family were excluded. In a later analysis, fewer than 650 highly shared, low-generation-probability nucleotide sequences were removed to address suspected cross-contamination and a sequencing artifact. For each public chain, a later analysis derived a clonal expansion index from normalized ranks of inferred template counts within each repertoire. In a later analysis, generation probabilities were computed with a VDJ recombination model fitted to out-of-frame rearrangements, and the resulting probabilities were checked against IGoR. A later analysis scored TCR-TCR, TCR-HLA and TCR-CMV co-occurrence with hypergeometric tests, applying a repertoire-size bias correction to TCR pairs. A later analysis estimated false discovery rates by permuting HLA or CMV assignments 20 times. In a later analysis, co-occurring TCRs were grouped using DBSCAN, and TCRdist sequence similarity was added for clustering within HLA-allele-positive subsets. For co-occurrence clustering, repertoires with fewer than 30,000 or more than 120,000 public chains were excluded, along with a handful of repertoires with anomalous nucleotide sharing. TCRdb provides this immuneACCESS table in a form limited to in-frame rearrangements. Some clones are lacking; in checked studies, under half of them reflect an unresolved V gene, and why the rest are absent is not known. That table supplies the V and J calls and clone size; D and trimming were determined from the DNA. Across this sample there are more than 100,000 clones, with about 83% seen only once. The top ten clones comprise 4% to 6.5% of the sample.

Paper-wide results and their limitations: In a later analysis, some 18,000 TCR beta sequences were associated with specific HLA alleles at a false discovery rate of 0.05. In a later analysis, most CMV-associated TCR beta chains were found to appear HLA-restricted, with HLA associations seemingly driven largely by CMV exposure. In a later analysis, TCR association rates were found to vary across HLA loci, with the most associated TCRs seen for DRB1 alleles and the fewest for HLA-C alleles. HLA typing was unavailable for some donors at each locus, so association tests used only the typed subset. In an earlier analysis of 587 of the donors, most TCR beta V segments appeared in productive rearrangements about 87% or about 30% of the time, broadly matching IMGT annotations. Immune exposure information for the cohort was limited to CMV serostatus. Assigning TCR associations to individual alleles was difficult when HLA alleles, especially DR and DQ, strongly co-occurred. Linkage disequilibrium might explain the correlated functional status among segregating V segments, but an unknown experimental factor could not be ruled out. A further reported finding was that TCR beta sequences accurately predicted the HLA-A and HLA-B alleles for most subjects in the first cohort. A later analysis reported that several top co-occurrence clusters appeared linked to parvovirus B19, influenza, CMV and Epstein-Barr virus. A group of highly shared sequence variants was considered likely to be a technical artifact of the sequencing pipeline. While some public TCRs were present in many individuals, most TCR sequences turned up only very rarely across donors. In this cohort, only TCR beta chains were sequenced, and detectable features were limited by the absence of alpha or paired-chain data. V-gene and J-gene trimming of TCR beta chains was associated with a missense DCLRE1C variant in a later genetic analysis, and the association was replicated in an independent cohort. A later genetic analysis reported fewer N-insertions in productive TCRs among donors in an Asian-associated ancestry cluster than the roughly 700-donor mean. The classifier was reported to diagnose cytomegalovirus status with high specificity and sensitivity in both the original and validation cohorts. In a later analysis, HLA-associated TCR beta chains were found to be more clonally expanded and to have lower generation probabilities than equally common non-associated chains. Three of the identified cytomegalovirus-associated TCR beta chains were confirmed in vitro to be specific for cytomegalovirus antigens. Because counts were too low, seventeen rarely observed V segments, including chromosome 9 orphons, were excluded from the earlier analysis of 587 of the donors. The study gave a list of about 160 TCR beta chains associated with cytomegalovirus. Roughly uniform sequencing depth across donors was assumed in presence/absence analyses, although this assumption may not hold. It was suggested by the authors that the approach could potentially be generalized to other disease states and immunological phenotypes.

About this clone itself: This receptor's antigen is unknown. Nothing much larger sits one base from this clone, and base qualities are not available.

This sequence originates from a woman younger than 45 in good health and CMV-seronegative. Material: PBMCs.

The DNA sequence reads TGTGCCAGCGGTGTAGCGGGGCATTCAGATACGCAGTATTTT. This yields the protein CASGVAGHSDTQYF. The sequence is built from TRBV6-5 and TRBJ2-3, with TRBD2 identical over 8 junction bases. The CDR3 contains 14 residues, cysteine and phenylalanine counted. Here the CDR3 DNA is all that survives: 42 bases in frame from base 1. From V the trimming removes 8 bases and from J it removes 4 bases, while the gene matches leave 8 bases of the junction unaccounted for. The germline V gene encodes CDR1 MNHEY and CDR2 SVGAGI.